This TCR beta chain is drawn from a study of blood T cell repertoires in COVID-19. About the study: Donors in the United States, Italy and Spain gave samples during acute or convalescent COVID-19.

Individuals aged roughly 18 to 95 years were recruited from approximately 22 US areas. Which cohort a participant joined came from the clinical history participants gave. Authors' methods: Reference gene primer amplification gave estimated nucleated cell counts. Repertoires were generated with immunoSEQ multiplex PCR, while TCRdb's copy carries only in-frame clones and drops some. V, J and clone size were drawn from that table, and D and trimming were deduced from the DNA. The sample lists approximately 220,000 clones; about nine tenths were seen once. This CDR3 spans 15 amino acids. Trimming stripped 2 bases from V and 0 bases from J, with 11 bases between. From germline, CDR1 is MNHEY and CDR2 SVGEGT.

V usage is TRBV6-2 or TRBV6-3 and J usage is TRBJ2-7, with a possible D match to TRBD2 (5 bases). The TCR originated in a woman under 40 with acute COVID-19. The sample comprised PBMCs or T cells enriched from blood (not recorded which). The CDR3 sequence is CASSYGWETSYEQYF. DNA of the CDR3: TGTGCCAGCAGTTACGGGTGGGAGACCTCCTACGAGCAGTACTTC.